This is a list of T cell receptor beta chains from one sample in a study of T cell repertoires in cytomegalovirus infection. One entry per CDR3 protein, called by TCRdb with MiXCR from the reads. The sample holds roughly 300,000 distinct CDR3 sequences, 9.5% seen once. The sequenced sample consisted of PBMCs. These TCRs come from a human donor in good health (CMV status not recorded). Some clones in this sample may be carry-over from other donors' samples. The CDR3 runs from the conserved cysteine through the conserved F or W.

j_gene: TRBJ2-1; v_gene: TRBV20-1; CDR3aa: CSARTGGKINEQFF
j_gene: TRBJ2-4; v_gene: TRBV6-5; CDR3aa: CASRALGLAGGKNIQYF
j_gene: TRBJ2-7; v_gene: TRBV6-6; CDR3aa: CATSGTGVSYEQYF
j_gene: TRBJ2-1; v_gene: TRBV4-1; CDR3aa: CASSQEVGAGWIGNEQFF
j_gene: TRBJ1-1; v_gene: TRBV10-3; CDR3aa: CAISDRRSPEAFF
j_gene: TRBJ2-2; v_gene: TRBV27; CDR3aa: CASSQWAGELFF
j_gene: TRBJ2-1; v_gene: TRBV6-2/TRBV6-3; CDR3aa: CASRNIEQFF
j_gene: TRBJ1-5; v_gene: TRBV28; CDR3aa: CASSYGTSQPQHF
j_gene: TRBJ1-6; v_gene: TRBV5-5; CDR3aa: CASKRGSSYNSPLHF
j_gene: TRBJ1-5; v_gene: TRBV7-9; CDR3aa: CASSPVGAGPNQPQHF